Sequencing of this T cell receptor beta chain was carried out in a study of shared clonotypes between healthy human individuals. Whole-study results and caveats: What naive subsets generally showed was a larger estimated richness than memory subsets showed. Even with large depth, rarefaction showed that sorted-subset sequencing was incomplete.

Note on this clone: Its antigen is unknown.

The CDR3 loop spans 10 amino acids. The germline V gene has CDR1 MGHDK and CDR2 SYGVNS. With 5 bases removed from V and 7 bases from J, the gap between germline ends came to 6 bases. Clones were read by immunoSEQ multiplex PCR, and TCRdb kept only the in-frame ones, dropping some. The sample includes about 360,000 clones, more than 60% of them seen just once. The chain is built from TRBV25-1 and TRBJ2-7; maybe TRBD1 (5 bases). The receptor's source is a man under 40 in good health. Sequencing was carried out using memory CD4+ T cells sorted from blood. Subset in this sample: CD45RA-negative fraction. CDR3 sequence: CASSQGEQYF. The DNA for the CDR3 is TGTGCCAGCAGTCAGGGTGAGCAGTACTTC.